These T cell receptor beta chains were read from a single sample in a study of shared clonotypes between healthy human individuals. Produced via immunoSEQ multiplex PCR; TCRdb's table is partial and in-frame only. The sample records 450,000 to 700,000 clones, about 95% being singletons. Sequencing was performed on naive CD8+ T cells sorted from blood. These receptors all stem from a woman in her 30s in good health. CDR3s include the opening cysteine and the closing phenylalanine or tryptophan. The order of the fields is V gene, D gene, CDR3 length, clone size, J gene, CDR3 protein, CDR3 DNA. A D gene is named only where the DNA matches it firmly. Size tells how often a clone was seen (once, few, many) or the class of an expanded clone, and some rows leave it out.

V gene: TRBV13
D gene: -
CDR3 length: 15
clone size: few
J gene: TRBJ1-5
CDR3 protein: CASAPGPGFHQPQHF
CDR3 DNA: TGTGCCAGCGCCCCAGGGCCAGGGTTTCATCAGCCCCAGCATTTT

V gene: TRBV27
D gene: TRBD2
CDR3 length: 16
clone size: -
J gene: TRBJ2-1
CDR3 protein: CASSPTIAGRRNEQFF
CDR3 DNA: TGTGCCAGCAGTCCCACGATAGCGGGGCGTCGGAATGAGCAGTTCTTC

V gene: TRBV30
D gene: -
CDR3 length: 12
clone size: few
J gene: TRBJ1-5
CDR3 protein: CAWTNGNQPQHF
CDR3 DNA: TGTGCCTGGACAAATGGCAATCAGCCCCAGCATTTT

V gene: TRBV5-1
D gene: -
CDR3 length: 13
clone size: -
J gene: TRBJ2-4
CDR3 protein: CASSLADKNIQYF
CDR3 DNA: TGCGCCAGCAGCTTGGCCGACAAAAACATTCAGTACTTC

V gene: TRBV5-4
D gene: TRBD1
CDR3 length: 16
clone size: -
J gene: TRBJ2-7
CDR3 protein: CASSSPDRAPFGEQYF
CDR3 DNA: TGTGCCAGCAGCTCGCCGGACAGGGCCCCCTTTGGAGAGCAGTACTTC

V gene: TRBV30
D gene: -
CDR3 length: 13
clone size: -
J gene: TRBJ1-1
CDR3 protein: CAWSVVGGTEAFF
CDR3 DNA: TGTGCCTGGAGTGTAGTGGGCGGCACTGAAGCTTTCTTT

V gene: TRBV20-1
D gene: -
CDR3 length: 11
clone size: -
J gene: TRBJ2-7
CDR3 protein: CSASRSYEQYF
CDR3 DNA: TGCAGTGCTAGTCGGAGCTACGAGCAGTACTTC

V gene: TRBV4-2
D gene: TRBD2
CDR3 length: 16
clone size: -
J gene: TRBJ2-3
CDR3 protein: CASSQDEAGHTDTQYF
CDR3 DNA: TGTGCCAGCAGCCAAGATGAAGCGGGGCACACAGATACGCAGTATTTT

V gene: TRBV7-6
D gene: -
CDR3 length: 13
clone size: -
J gene: TRBJ1-1
CDR3 protein: CASSLDLNTEAFF
CDR3 DNA: TGTGCCAGCAGCCTGGACCTGAACACTGAAGCTTTCTTT

V gene: TRBV6-6
D gene: TRBD1
CDR3 length: 14
clone size: -
J gene: TRBJ1-1
CDR3 protein: CASIHRGEHTEAFF
CDR3 DNA: TGTGCCAGCATTCACAGGGGCGAGCACACTGAAGCTTTCTTT

V gene: TRBV6-1
D gene: -
CDR3 length: 18
clone size: -
J gene: TRBJ1-4
CDR3 protein: CASSEGAGTWHTNEKLFF
CDR3 DNA: TGTGCCAGCAGTGAGGGGGCCGGGACATGGCATACTAATGAAAAACTGTTTTTT

V gene: TRBV7-3
D gene: TRBD2
CDR3 length: 16
clone size: -
J gene: TRBJ2-2
CDR3 protein: CASSLVLREDTGELFF
CDR3 DNA: TGTGCCAGCAGCTTAGTGCTGCGGGAGGACACCGGGGAGCTGTTTTTT

V gene: TRBV7-6
D gene: TRBD2
CDR3 length: 15
clone size: -
J gene: TRBJ2-7
CDR3 protein: CASSPYSGTVYEQYF
CDR3 DNA: TGTGCCAGCAGCCCCTACAGCGGGACGGTCTACGAGCAGTACTTC

V gene: TRBV27
D gene: TRBD1
CDR3 length: 14
clone size: -
J gene: TRBJ1-2
CDR3 protein: CASRLNRGHGGYTF
CDR3 DNA: TGTGCCAGCAGGCTAAACAGGGGGCATGGGGGCTACACCTTC

V gene: TRBV5-1
D gene: TRBD2
CDR3 length: 17
clone size: -
J gene: TRBJ2-1
CDR3 protein: CASSSGTSGGPPNEQFF
CDR3 DNA: TGCGCCAGCAGCTCGGGGACTAGCGGGGGCCCCCCCAATGAGCAGTTCTTC

V gene: TRBV4-1
D gene: -
CDR3 length: 12
clone size: -
J gene: TRBJ1-5
CDR3 protein: CASSQVGQPQHF
CDR3 DNA: TGCGCCAGCAGCCAAGTAGGCCAGCCCCAGCATTTT

V gene: TRBV7-9
D gene: -
CDR3 length: 15
clone size: -
J gene: TRBJ2-7
CDR3 protein: CASRPDSGPGDEQYF
CDR3 DNA: TGTGCCAGCAGGCCCGACAGTGGGCCCGGGGACGAGCAGTACTTC

V gene: TRBV19
D gene: TRBD1
CDR3 length: 15
clone size: -
J gene: TRBJ1-4
CDR3 protein: CASSILTGTSEKLFF
CDR3 DNA: TGTGCCAGTAGTATATTGACAGGGACGAGTGAAAAACTGTTTTTT

V gene: TRBV27
D gene: -
CDR3 length: 13
clone size: -
J gene: TRBJ2-3
CDR3 protein: CAIGTMGTDTQYF
CDR3 DNA: TGTGCCATAGGGACCATGGGCACAGATACGCAGTATTTT

V gene: TRBV27
D gene: TRBD1
CDR3 length: 15
clone size: -
J gene: TRBJ2-2
CDR3 protein: CASSPLPTGAGELFF
CDR3 DNA: TGTGCCAGCAGTCCTCTTCCGACAGGGGCCGGGGAGCTGTTTTTT

V gene: TRBV28
D gene: -
CDR3 length: 14
clone size: -
J gene: TRBJ2-7
CDR3 protein: CASSLSRPSYEQYF
CDR3 DNA: TGTGCCAGCAGTTTGTCCAGGCCGAGCTACGAGCAGTACTTC

V gene: TRBV2
D gene: TRBD1
CDR3 length: 10
clone size: -
J gene: TRBJ2-3
CDR3 protein: CASGDRGGYF
CDR3 DNA: TGTGCCAGCGGGGACAGGGGAGGCTATTTT

V gene: TRBV4-2
D gene: TRBD2
CDR3 length: 15
clone size: once
J gene: TRBJ2-7
CDR3 protein: CASSQDPGLAGEQYF
CDR3 DNA: TGTGCCAGCAGCCAGGACCCGGGACTAGCTGGCGAGCAGTACTTC

V gene: TRBV28
D gene: TRBD1
CDR3 length: 13
clone size: -
J gene: TRBJ2-7
CDR3 protein: CASRGTGYYEQYF
CDR3 DNA: TGTGCCAGCAGGGGGACAGGATACTACGAGCAGTACTTC

V gene: TRBV5-4
D gene: -
CDR3 length: 13
clone size: -
J gene: TRBJ1-1
CDR3 protein: CASSGGGVTEAFF
CDR3 DNA: TGTGCCAGCAGCGGAGGGGGAGTCACTGAAGCTTTCTTT

V gene: TRBV4-1
D gene: TRBD2
CDR3 length: 16
clone size: -
J gene: TRBJ2-5
CDR3 protein: CASSPASGSPRETQYF
CDR3 DNA: TGCGCCAGCAGCCCAGCTAGCGGGAGCCCCCGAGAGACCCAGTACTTC

V gene: TRBV4-2
D gene: -
CDR3 length: 18
clone size: few
J gene: TRBJ1-5
CDR3 protein: CASSQDPQGLYSNQPQHF
CDR3 DNA: TGTGCCAGCAGCCAAGATCCTCAGGGCTTATATAGCAATCAGCCCCAGCATTTT

V gene: TRBV5-4
D gene: -
CDR3 length: 14
clone size: -
J gene: TRBJ2-1
CDR3 protein: CASSWGALENEQFF
CDR3 DNA: TGTGCCAGCAGCTGGGGAGCTCTAGAAAATGAGCAGTTCTTC

V gene: TRBV7-2
D gene: -
CDR3 length: 18
clone size: -
J gene: TRBJ1-2
CDR3 protein: CASSSPHSGLTPDYGYTF
CDR3 DNA: TGTGCCAGCAGCTCACCCCATTCGGGACTGACCCCGGACTATGGCTACACCTTC

V gene: TRBV4-1
D gene: TRBD1
CDR3 length: 19
clone size: -
J gene: TRBJ2-2
CDR3 protein: CASSLLTTGWAQGAGELFF
CDR3 DNA: TGCGCCAGCAGCCTTCTTACGACAGGGTGGGCGCAGGGGGCCGGGGAGCTGTTTTTT

V gene: TRBV19
D gene: -
CDR3 length: 13
clone size: -
J gene: TRBJ2-2
CDR3 protein: CASQLDYTGELFF
CDR3 DNA: TGTGCCAGTCAACTCGACTACACCGGGGAGCTGTTTTTT

V gene: TRBV28
D gene: -
CDR3 length: 16
clone size: -
J gene: TRBJ2-1
CDR3 protein: CASSSPVKSSYNEQFF
CDR3 DNA: TGTGCCAGCAGTTCACCAGTCAAGAGCTCCTACAATGAGCAGTTCTTC

V gene: TRBV28
D gene: -
CDR3 length: 12
clone size: once
J gene: TRBJ2-7
CDR3 protein: CASSTGSYEQYF
CDR3 DNA: TGTGCCAGCAGTACCGGCTCCTACGAGCAGTACTTC

V gene: TRBV5-1
D gene: -
CDR3 length: 15
clone size: -
J gene: TRBJ2-7
CDR3 protein: CASSLWGDGIYEQYF
CDR3 DNA: TGCGCCAGCAGCTTGTGGGGGGACGGTATCTACGAGCAGTACTTC

V gene: TRBV27
D gene: TRBD2
CDR3 length: 14
clone size: -
J gene: TRBJ2-7
CDR3 protein: CASSPSTSGYEQYF
CDR3 DNA: TGTGCCAGCAGTCCATCGACTAGCGGCTACGAGCAGTACTTC

V gene: TRBV28
D gene: -
CDR3 length: 11
clone size: -
J gene: TRBJ1-2
CDR3 protein: CASRHVGGYTF
CDR3 DNA: TGTGCCAGCCGCCACGTAGGAGGCTACACCTTC

V gene: TRBV6-1
D gene: -
CDR3 length: 11
clone size: -
J gene: TRBJ2-3
CDR3 protein: CASMITDTQYF
CDR3 DNA: TGTGCCAGCATGATCACAGATACGCAGTATTTT

V gene: TRBV7-9
D gene: -
CDR3 length: 14
clone size: -
J gene: TRBJ2-7
CDR3 protein: CASINSGTSYEQYF
CDR3 DNA: TGTGCCAGCATCAACTCCGGGACCTCCTACGAGCAGTACTTC

V gene: TRBV6-6
D gene: -
CDR3 length: 13
clone size: once
J gene: TRBJ2-7
CDR3 protein: CASSYSPSYEQYF
CDR3 DNA: TGTGCCAGCAGTTACTCGCCCTCCTACGAGCAGTACTTC

V gene: TRBV7-9
D gene: -
CDR3 length: 15
clone size: -
J gene: TRBJ2-5
CDR3 protein: CASSPRGRGQETQYF
CDR3 DNA: TGTGCCAGCAGCCCCAGGGGTAGGGGCCAAGAGACCCAGTACTTC

V gene: TRBV5-6
D gene: -
CDR3 length: 13
clone size: -
J gene: TRBJ2-3
CDR3 protein: CASSWTQPDTQYF
CDR3 DNA: TGTGCCAGCAGCTGGACTCAACCGGATACGCAGTATTTT

V gene: TRBV27
D gene: TRBD2
CDR3 length: 15
clone size: -
J gene: TRBJ2-5
CDR3 protein: CASSLVGLAGETQYF
CDR3 DNA: TGTGCCAGCAGTTTGGTGGGACTAGCGGGAGAGACCCAGTACTTC